These 26 T cell receptor beta chains were all obtained from the same sample, sequenced in a study of blood T cell repertoires in COVID-19. Measured with immunoSEQ multiplex PCR; TCRdb has only the in-frame clones, and not every one. The repertoire holds roughly 220,000 clones, with roughly four fifths as singletons. The sample was PBMCs or T cells enriched from blood (not recorded which). The source of these receptors is a man between 35 and 55 years old who had recovered from COVID-19.

The gene calls are TRBV7-2 and TRBJ1-6, with a weak D call TRBD1 (5 bases). From germline, CDR1 is SGHTA and CDR2 FQGNSA. This CDR3 has 16 residues. V was trimmed by 1 base and J by 0 bases, leaving 7 bases between them. CDR3 sequence: CASSLGGGSYNSPLHF. The CDR3 DNA reads TGTGCCAGCAGCTTAGGGGGGGGCTCCTATAATTCACCCCTCCACTTT.

This clone appeared a few times. This chain links TRBV19 with TRBJ2-1; TRBD1 matches at 10 bases. V was clipped by 5 bases and J by 7 bases; unmatched bases: 8. The CDR3 runs 15 residues. In germline, CDR1 is LNHDA, CDR2 SQIVND (reference sequence). CDR3 loop: CASSPRTGGGNEQFF. The CDR3 DNA follows: TGTGCCAGTAGTCCCCGGACAGGGGGTGGGAATGAGCAGTTCTTC.

V is TRBV19 and J is TRBJ1-2; 9 bases map to TRBD1. The CDR3 sequence is 15 residues long. V was pared by 9 bases and J by 2 bases, with 10 bases of the junction left unmatched. CDR1 and CDR2 from the germline V gene are LNHDA and SQIVND (reference sequence). The CDR3 bases are TGTGCCAGCCGGGGACAGGGAGGACCCAACTATGGCTACACCTTC. It translates to CASRGQGGPNYGYTF.

The V and J genes are TRBV28 and TRBJ1-3; 9 nucleotides agree with TRBD1. Trimming cost V 6 bases and J 4 bases; bases outside gene matches: 1. The germline V gene has CDR1 MDHEN and CDR2 SYDVKM. CDR3 length: 13 residues. CDR3 coding DNA: TGTGCCAGCAGACAGGGGGCGGGAAACACCATATATTTT. Protein: CASRQGAGNTIYF.

The chain links TRBV5-1 to TRBJ1-2; D ambiguous. V lost 2 bases and J lost 4, with 9 bases in between. The CDR3 spans 13 residues. Germline V gene lookup returns CDR1 SGHRS and CDR2 YFSETQ. The CDR3 bases are TGCGCCAGCAGCTTCTCCCAGTTCTATGGCTACACCTTC. This codes for CASSFSQFYGYTF.

This chain connects TRBV21-1 to TRBJ1-5. TRBV21-1 is a listed pseudogene. The CDR3 has 17 residues. For the CDR3, the DNA is TGTGCCAGCAGCAAAGCTACGAGGGTCCCGCGGGATCAGCCCCAGCATTTT. It specifies CASSKATRVPRDQPQHF.

This sequence joins TRBV7-2 and TRBJ2-5; 11 nucleotides agree with TRBD1. V shed 5 bases, J shed 5 bases, and the junction held 4 bases outside the gene matches. CDR3 length equals 14 residues. Germline CDR1 reads SGHTA; CDR2 reads FQGNSA. The CDR3 sequence: CASSGTGGKETQYF. The CDR3 region has the DNA TGTGCCAGCAGCGGGACAGGGGGTAAGGAGACCCAGTACTTC.

J is TRBJ2-7 and V is TRBV18; D possibly corresponds to TRBD1 (6 bases). Trimming took 3 bases from V and 0 from J, leaving 9 bases between them. Per germline, CDR1 KGHSH and CDR2 LQKENI. This CDR3 region has 14 residues. Here the CDR3 DNA reads TGTGCCAGCTCACCGGGGGCGGTCTCCTACGAGCAGTACTTC. Translated, it gives CASSPGAVSYEQYF.

This clone was observed a single time. In DNA, the CDR3 is TGTGCCAGCAGTGCCGGACAGGGGGCCGGCTATGGCTACACCTTC. This encodes CASSAGQGAGYGYTF. The chain carries TRBV6-4 and TRBJ1-2; 11 bases agree with TRBD1. Germline-derived CDR1 and CDR2 are MRHNA and SNTAGT. The CDR3 is made up of 15 amino acids. Losses at the gene ends were 4 bases for V and 4 bases for J; bases not matched to a gene: 5.

V is TRBV12-3 or TRBV12-4 and J is TRBJ2-7; 7 bases agree with TRBD1. This CDR3 region has 13 residues. The V segment lost 4 bases and the J segment 10 bases; nucleotides outside the gene matches: 10. CDR3: CASSSESGGPQYF. In DNA form, the CDR3 reads TGTGCCAGCAGTTCTGAGTCAGGGGGACCTCAGTACTTC.

V usage is TRBV28 and J usage is TRBJ1-1; D gene ambiguous. The CDR3 covers 13 residues. Between the trimmed V and J ends, which lost 8 bases and 1 base, there was a span of 11 bases. Per the germline V gene, CDR1 is MDHEN and CDR2 is SYDVKM. In DNA form, the CDR3 reads TGTGCCAGCGGTACCAGAACGAACACTGAAGCTTTCTTT. Residues: CASGTRTNTEAFF. The entire variable domain, with the rest obtained from reference TRBV28 and TRBJ1-1, is as follows: DVKVTQSSRYLVKRTGEKVFLECVQDMDHENMFWYRQDPGLGLRLIYFSYDVKMKEKGDIPEGYSVSREKKERFSLILESASTNQTSMYLCASGTRTNTEAFFGQGTRLTVV.

The V call is TRBV5-1, the J call TRBJ2-3; maybe TRBD1 (7 bases). The V gene's germline CDR1 is SGHRS and CDR2 YFSETQ. The CDR3 is 16 residues long. V lost 0 bases and J 2 bases, leaving 13 bases between the germline ends. The CDR3 DNA reads TGCGCCAGCAGCTTGGAGGTCAGGGGGGTCACAGATACGCAGTATTTT. The encoded protein is CASSLEVRGVTDTQYF.

This clone occurred a few times. This chain links TRBV9 with TRBJ2-7, with 7 bases identical to TRBD1. Unmatched junction bases numbered 7, after V lost 2 bases and J lost 5 bases. The germline V gene has CDR1 SGDLS and CDR2 YYNGEE. This CDR3 contains 14 residues. CDR3 coding DNA: TGTGCCAGCAGCGTTGAGGGGGCTGGGAACGAGCAGTACTTC. It is translated as CASSVEGAGNEQYF.

V and J are TRBV30 and TRBJ2-1, with 11 bases that match TRBD2. J lost 2 bases, V lost 5 bases, and 11 bases had no gene match. The CDR3 extends over 17 amino acids. The germline gives CDR1 GTSNPN, CDR2 SVGIG (reference sequence). CDR3 residues: CAWGGTSGLGTYNEQFF. CDR3 DNA: TGTGCCTGGGGCGGGACTAGCGGATTGGGTACCTACAATGAGCAGTTCTTC.

V gene TRBV18 combines with J gene TRBJ1-1, with no clear D. Germline CDR1 and CDR2: KGHSH and LQKENI. Trimming pared 0 bases from V and 7 bases from J, leaving 9 bases between. The CDR3 is 13 residues long. For the CDR3, the DNA is TGTGCCAGCTCACCACCCTTCCGGGGTGAAGCTTTCTTT. Protein product: CASSPPFRGEAFF.

CDR3 protein: CASREIAGEITDTQYF. The DNA of the CDR3 is TGTGCCAGCAGGGAAATAGCGGGGGAGATCACAGATACGCAGTATTTT. This rearrangement joins TRBV2 to TRBJ2-3; 9 positions agree with TRBD2. The V gene end was trimmed by 6 bases and the J gene end by 2 bases; junction bases not matched to a gene: 9. CDR3 length: 16 amino acids. Looked up from germline, CDR1 is SNHLY and CDR2 is FYNNEI.

The chain carries TRBV5-1 and TRBJ1-2; 8 bases match TRBD1. V gave up 0 bases and J gave up 8 bases; unmatched junction bases: 6. Per the germline V gene, CDR1 is SGHRS and CDR2 is YFSETQ. This CDR3 region has 14 residues. The CDR3 loop reads CASSLGQGLDGYTF. CDR3 DNA: TGCGCCAGCAGCTTGGGACAGGGGTTGGACGGCTACACCTTC. The full variable domain, rest sourced from reference TRBV5-1 and TRBJ1-2, is KAGVTQTPRYLIKTRGQQVTLSCSPISGHRSVSWYQQTPGQGLQFLFEYFSETQRNKGNFPGRFSGRQFSNSRSEMNVSTLELGDSALYLCASSLGQGLDGYTFGSGTRLTVV.

This rearrangement joins TRBV14 to TRBJ1-2; possibly TRBD1 for D (5 bases). Germline CDR1 reads SGHDN; CDR2 reads FVKESK. The CDR3 covers 15 residues. V shed 4 bases and J shed 6 bases, with 18 bases lying between them. CDR3 region: CASSLPGLRGDGYTF. CDR3 nucleotides: TGTGCCAGCAGCCTTCCGGGACTCCGAGGGGATGGCTACACCTTC.

V is TRBV11-1 and J is TRBJ1-1, with D hard to call. The CDR3 extends over 15 amino acids. Germline V gives CDR1 SGHAT, CDR2 FQDESV (reference sequence). V lost 0 bases, J lost 1 base, and 9 bases lay in between. The CDR3 nucleotides read TGTGCCAGCAGCTTAGCGGTCAGAAGGAACACTGAAGCTTTCTTT. This encodes CASSLAVRRNTEAFF.

V and J are TRBV2 and TRBJ1-1; no reliable D call. Germline assignment: CDR1 SNHLY and CDR2 FYNNEI. V lost 8 bases and J lost 5, with 18 bases in between. This CDR3 spans 14 amino acids. The CDR3 DNA reads TGTGCCAGCCTGAACGATGGGAGTGAGACTGAAGCTTTCTTT. Encoded protein: CASLNDGSETEAFF. The whole variable domain, remainder taken from reference TRBV2 and TRBJ1-1, is EPEVTQTPSHQVTQMGQEVILRCVPISNHLYFYWYRQILGQKVEFLVSFYNNEISEKSEIFDDQFSVERPDGSNFTLKIRSTKLEDSAMYFCASLNDGSETEAFFGQGTRLTVV.

A remark on this clone: The sample carries other DNA sequences with the same CDR3. The chain combines TRBV7-9 with TRBJ1-5; TRBD1 matches 7 bases. The CDR3 has 15 residues. Losses at the gene ends were 4 bases for V and 4 bases for J; bases not matched to a gene: 7. Per the germline V gene, CDR1 is SEHNR and CDR2 is FQNEAQ (reference sequence). The CDR3 protein is CASSSSTGRNQPQHF. CDR3 DNA sequence: TGTGCCAGCAGCTCCTCGACAGGGAGGAATCAGCCCCAGCATTTT.

The CDR3 sequence: CASSQVGTMNTEAFF. CDR3 nucleotide sequence: TGTGCCAGCAGCCAAGTCGGCACTATGAACACTGAAGCTTTCTTT. The genes are TRBV14 and TRBJ1-1; D is undetermined. Trimming took 1 base from V and 0 from J, leaving 9 bases between them. The length of the CDR3 is 15 residues. In germline, CDR1 is SGHDN, CDR2 FVKESK.

The chain combines TRBV28 with TRBJ1-6; no clear D gene. Trimming took off 1 base at V and 4 bases at J, with 5 bases between the two ends. The germline CDR1 and CDR2 sequences are MDHEN and SYDVKM. This CDR3 contains 14 residues. For the CDR3, the DNA is TGTGCCAGCAGTTTATTCGGTTATAATTCACCCCTCCACTTT. Its translation is CASSLFGYNSPLHF.

This chain uses TRBV7-2 with TRBJ2-3; D possibly corresponds to TRBD2 (6 bases). The CDR3 runs 15 residues. The V gene lost 4 bases and the J gene lost 2 bases, with 13 bases spanning the gap. Germline assignment: CDR1 SGHTA and CDR2 FQGNSA. Written as DNA, the CDR3 is TGTGCCAGCAGCTCACGTCGGGGGAACACAGATACGCAGTATTTT. This encodes CASSSRRGNTDTQYF.

This chain connects TRBV5-5 to TRBJ1-1; TRBD1 agrees at 8 bases. Looked up from germline, CDR1 is SGHKS and CDR2 is YYEKEE (reference sequence). The CDR3 extends over 13 amino acids. The J segment lost 8 bases and the V segment lost 0 bases, leaving 3 bases of the junction unmatched. The DNA of the CDR3 is TGTGCCAGCAGCTTGGTACAGGGGGGCGAAGCTTTCTTT. It yields the protein CASSLVQGGEAFF.

The CDR3 DNA sequence: TGTGCCAGCAGCCGGGGTGCCGAGCAGTACTTC. Its translation: CASSRGAEQYF. The genes are TRBV7-3 and TRBJ2-7; D may be TRBD2 (5 bases). The CDR3 runs to 11 residues. Germline values: CDR1 SGHTA, CDR2 FQGTGA. V was shortened by 5 bases and J by 6 bases, with 8 bases between the two germline ends.